Listed here is a single T cell receptor beta chain. Its cognate antigen is unknown. V was pared by 5 bases and J by 5 bases, with 4 bases of the junction left unmatched. The CDR3 length is 13 residues. Germline lookup yields CDR1 SGHTA and CDR2 FQGTGA. Following extraction, RNA underwent reverse transcription to cDNA, which served as the sequencing template. Clones were sequenced by immunoSEQ multiplex PCR, and TCRdb holds only the in-frame ones, with some missing. The sample comprises about 200,000 clones, about three fifths of which are singletons, and more than 0.4% rests with the top ten. The data derive from a study of CD8+ T cells in alopecia areata. Background on the study: The duration of tofacitinib was 6 to 18 months, with 6 months off drug afterward. Study-level results: Sequenced scalp T cells also include alphabeta T cells resident in normal skin.

In alopecia areata patients, both lesional scalp punch biopsies and peripheral blood were collected. The V call is TRBV7-3, the J call TRBJ1-1, with 8 bases fitting TRBD1. The source material was CD4+ T cells sorted from blood, sampled at week 0. The TCR originated in a human donor with alopecia areata. DNA of the CDR3: TGTGCCAGCAGCCGCAGACAGGGGACTGAAGCTTTCTTT. Translated: CASSRRQGTEAFF.